This TCR beta chain was recovered during a study of CD8 T cells in ankylosing spondylitis listed by TCRdb under 2017. Broadly, across the study: The study profiled T cell receptor beta repertoires in healthy donors and ankylosing spondylitis patients to find disease-linked TCR variants. The full study cohort comprised about 24 ankylosing spondylitis patients and some 100 healthy donors. Peripheral blood was sampled, and synovial fluid was additionally collected from ankylosing spondylitis patients.

This clonotype was seen more than once but under ten times. The antigen it recognizes is unknown. The record has no base qualities; no much larger clone is one base away. Sequenced on an Illumina HiSeq 2500. Quantitative 5'-RACE with molecular barcodes was used to prepare TCR beta libraries. On the study's bioinformatics: To identify disease-linked TCR variants, a new computational method was used, one built on a probabilistic model of VDJ rearrangement. TCRdb took the public reads, trimmed them with fastp at Q25, ran MiXCR for clone calling and kept in-frame beta chains. Each entry is one CDR3 protein sequence, shown with its most common DNA and genes. Here the V and J calls rest on TCRdb's processing, not on the authors' analysis. This sample has hundreds of thousands of distinct CDR3 sequences in its table, and 20% to 25% of those were observed once. The ten largest make up approximately 14% of the sample.

Overall study outcomes, separate from this receptor: Blood from ankylosing spondylitis patients appeared to be characterized by a TCR beta motif made up of under ten highly homologous amino acid variants. Some of the motif variants had been reported before in the synovial fluid and blood of reactive arthritis patients, a finding that suggests common disease-initiation mechanisms. In peripheral blood, the disease-linked clones were found at relatively low frequencies and had a CD8+ phenotype. The disease-linked clones were reported as significantly enriched in matched synovial fluid samples from ankylosing spondylitis patients.

The sequence derives from a male donor with ankylosing spondylitis or in good health (not recorded which). The sample was blood, either unsorted or a sorted T cell fraction (not recorded which).

The CDR3 sequence is CASSLGQLESGELFF. The nucleotide sequence is TGTGCCAGCAGTTTAGGGCAGTTAGAGTCCGGGGAGCTGTTTTTT. The chain is made from TRBV28 and TRBJ2-2; the D gene cannot be resolved reliably. V lost 2 bases and J lost 6 bases; the stretch between them is 13 bases long. The CDR3 starts with the cysteine, ends with the phenylalanine, and has 15 residues. CDR3 DNA is the only sequence kept; it has 45 bases, read in frame from the first base. Via the germline V gene, CDR1 is MDHEN and CDR2 SYDVKM.